Listed below are T cell receptor beta chains from one sample, sequenced in a study of blood T cells in healthy people across ages. TCRdb re-called the 5' RACE reads through MiXCR, storing one row per CDR3 protein. The sample gives more than 500,000 distinct CDR3 sequences, about a quarter of which show up once; approximately 4% is in the top ten. This same sample was also part of a study on T cells of mothers and their children.

The sequenced sample consisted of blood. The receptors originated from a boy aged 2 to 9 in good health. Both conserved end residues are trimmed from each CDR3. A D gene is named only where the DNA matches it firmly.

d_call v_call cdr3_aa
TRBD1 TRBV15 ATSSTGGYYGHT
NA TRBV20-1 SARGGVGWANEQY
NA TRBV7-2 ASSLVAPTDTQY
NA TRBV7-6 ASSSRDSDTQY
NA TRBV6-2/TRBV6-3 ASSYSNGGGLGST
TRBD1 TRBV29-1 SVQGIETGGNRDTQY
TRBD2 TRBV20-1 SARRGAGGTSYEQH
TRBD1 TRBV7-8 ASSWRQGLNYGYT
TRBD2 TRBV6-6 ASSYSSGTSGTQY
NA TRBV6-1 ASSEYGVLDYSGNTIY
NA TRBV7-9 ASSLVVGNTEAF
NA TRBV27 ASSGAGNYNEQF
NA TRBV12-3/TRBV12-4 ASSFRVGGPSYGYT
TRBD1 TRBV30 AWSVLGQGTEKLF
NA TRBV15 ATMGIQGYQETQY
TRBD2 TRBV2 ASSDGRGRGGSNEQF
TRBD2 TRBV18 ASSPPWPSGSVYTQY
TRBD1 TRBV15 ATSRGRGPYEQY
NA TRBV2 ASSNRADGYT
NA TRBV7-8 ASSLEAGGPNYGYT
NA TRBV12-3/TRBV12-4 ASSLAGSPGYEQY
NA TRBV4-1 ASSSRLSYNEQF
TRBD2 TRBV27 ASSPAGETGELF
TRBD2 TRBV15 ATSREGGEGTDTQY
NA TRBV6-1 ASSPEGPVTGELF
NA TRBV7-9 ASSIQRIGELF
TRBD1 TRBV27 ASSHGAAGGNYGYT
TRBD1 TRBV5-1 ASSPPGQLNSPLH
TRBD1 TRBV28 ASSPDRASWSTDTQY
NA TRBV11-2 AGSLSSEQY
NA TRBV19 ASSMGAQTTEAF
NA TRBV6-5 ASKERHSGNTIY
TRBD1 TRBV7-9 ASSPGQGFEKLF
NA TRBV15 ATSREGPTGELF
NA TRBV4-1 ASSQGRGGVDYGYT
NA TRBV9 ASSVGGSNYGYT
NA TRBV6-5 ASITLGSDYT
TRBD1 TRBV15 ATSRTGTAERGSDTQY
NA TRBV7-2 ASSLHGGPPWEQY